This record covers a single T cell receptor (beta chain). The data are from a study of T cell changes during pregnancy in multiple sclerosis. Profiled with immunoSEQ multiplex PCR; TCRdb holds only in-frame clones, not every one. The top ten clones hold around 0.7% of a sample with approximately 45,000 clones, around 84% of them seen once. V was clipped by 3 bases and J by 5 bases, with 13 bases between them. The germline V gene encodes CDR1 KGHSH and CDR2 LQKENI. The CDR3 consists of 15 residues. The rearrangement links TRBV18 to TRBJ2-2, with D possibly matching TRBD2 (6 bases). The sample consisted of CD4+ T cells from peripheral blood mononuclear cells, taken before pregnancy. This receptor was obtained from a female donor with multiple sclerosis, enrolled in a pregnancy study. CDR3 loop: CASSPGGAETGELFF. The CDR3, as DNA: TGTGCCAGCTCACCTGGAGGGGCGGAAACCGGGGAGCTGTTTTTT.